Below are 3 T cell receptor beta chains sequenced from a single sample in a study of CD8 T cells in Susac syndrome. Random hexamers were used to reverse transcribe the RNA input (about 0.5 to 1 ug). TCRdb re-called the immunoSEQ multiplex PCR reads through MiXCR, storing one row per CDR3 protein. The repertoire has approximately 150,000 distinct CDR3 sequences, roughly 94% of them found once; the top ten carry under 0.085%. The material sequenced was CD4+ T cells from PBMCs. The receptors were gathered from a human donor in good health.

The sample holds a few counts of this clonotype. V and J are TRBV5-6 and TRBJ2-7, with D tentatively TRBD1 or TRBD2 (5 bases each). The CDR3 has 14 residues. Germline V gene data show CDR1 as SGHDT and CDR2 as YYEEEE. Trimming shortened V by 3 bases and J by 6 bases, and 16 bases separated the two germline ends. The CDR3: CASSSGTELSEQYF. The CDR3 coding sequence is TGTGCCAGCAGCTCCGGGACGGAACTGAGCGAGCAGTACTTC.

Here the CDR3 DNA reads TGTGCCAGCAGGGGGACAGGCAATGAGCAGTTCTTC. Residues: CASRGTGNEQFF. V gene TRBV2 combines with J gene TRBJ2-1; 8 bases fit TRBD1. This CDR3 has 12 amino acids. V was pared by 6 bases and J by 6 bases, with 1 base of the junction left unmatched. Germline V gene lookup returns CDR1 SNHLY and CDR2 FYNNEI.

The chain links TRBV6-1 to TRBJ1-1; D not certain. The CDR3 is 13 residues long. Deletions cut 4 bases from V and 2 bases from J, with 8 bases between. Germline V lookup: CDR1 MNHNS, CDR2 SASEGT. CDR3 DNA: TGTGCCAGCAGTGCGACGGTTAACACTGAAGCTTTCTTT. It is translated as CASSATVNTEAFF.